One and the same sample provided the 16 T cell receptor beta chains below, sequenced in a study of cytomegalovirus exposure and HLA in healthy donors. PCR amplification relied on 60 Vbeta primers (plus 13 Jbeta primers). This table comes from immunoSEQ multiplex PCR, and its TCRdb copy is limited to in-frame clones, with some not included. The sample lists 90,000 to 110,000 clones; roughly 15% were seen once. What was sequenced was PBMCs. The receptors here all came from a female donor in good health and CMV-seronegative.

This clone turned up a few times. The chain employs TRBV30 and TRBJ1-2, with a weak D call TRBD1 (6 bases). Germline lookup yields CDR1 GTSNPN and CDR2 SVGIG (reference sequence). The CDR3 has 15 amino acids. V dropped 5 bases and J dropped 9 bases, with 25 bases sitting between them. CDR3 nucleotides: TGTGCCTGGGGGGGCGGAAAAGGAAAGTCATCCAGCTACACCTTC. It specifies CAWGGGKGKSSSYTF.

This clone turned up a few times. The chain combines TRBV7-3 with TRBJ1-1; a possible D gene is TRBD1 (5 bases). The CDR3 has 14 residues. Germline CDR1 is SGHTA and CDR2 is FQGTGA. Between the trimmed V and J ends, which lost 5 bases and 3 bases, there was a span of 13 bases. The DNA for the CDR3 is TGTGCCAGCAGCATTCAGGGTGGGGACACTGAAGCTTTCTTT. Protein sequence: CASSIQGGDTEAFF.

The chain is built from TRBV12-5 and TRBJ2-4; possibly TRBD2 for D (7 bases). V shed 7 bases and J shed 8 bases, with 18 bases lying between them. Per the germline V gene, CDR1 is LGHNT and CDR2 is FRNRAP. The length of the CDR3 is 14 residues. As DNA, the CDR3 is TGTGCTAGTGCCCACGGGGGCGCGGGGGACATTCAGTACTTC. It specifies CASAHGGAGDIQYF.

The chain links TRBV2 to TRBJ2-5; possible D gene TRBD1, 6 bases. The CDR3 consists of 14 residues. Per germline, CDR1 SNHLY and CDR2 FYNNEI. V was trimmed by 4 bases and J by 2 bases, leaving 11 bases between them. CDR3 coding DNA: TGTGCCAGCAGTGGGGACATTGTACAAGAGACCCAGTACTTC. Translation: CASSGDIVQETQYF. The variable domain in full, with the rest retrieved from reference TRBV2 and TRBJ2-5, is EPEVTQTPSHQVTQMGQEVILRCVPISNHLYFYWYRQILGQKVEFLVSFYNNEISEKSEIFDDQFSVERPDGSNFTLKIRSTKLEDSAMYFCASSGDIVQETQYFGPGTRLLVL.

This clone came up a few times. V and J are TRBV10-1 and TRBJ2-1; 7 bases are a match to TRBD2. Germline lookup yields CDR1 WNHNN and CDR2 SYGVQD (reference sequence). The CDR3 runs to 16 residues. J lost 3 bases, V lost 1 base, and 6 bases had no gene match. The CDR3 DNA is TGCGCCAGCAGTGAGTTAGGGACGGGGGGCTACAATGAGCAGTTCTTC. It is translated as CASSELGTGGYNEQFF.

This clone was observed a few times. This sequence joins TRBV7-8 and TRBJ2-1; TRBD2 aligns across 10 bases. V was pared by 0 bases and J by 8 bases, with 7 bases of the junction left unmatched. Germline V gene lookup returns CDR1 SGHVS and CDR2 FQNEAQ. The CDR3 is 16 residues long. CDR3 amino acids: CASSLARLAGVDEQFF. CDR3 DNA sequence: TGTGCCAGCAGCTTAGCTCGGCTAGCGGGAGTTGATGAGCAGTTCTTC.

This clone turned up a few times. V usage is TRBV7-9 and J usage is TRBJ2-7; TRBD2 matches at 8 bases. Germline assignment: CDR1 SEHNR and CDR2 FQNEAQ (reference sequence). V dropped 10 bases and J dropped 2; count of bases not matched to a gene: 10. This CDR3 is 14 amino acids long. The CDR3 spells CATPAGDQPYEQYF. DNA of the CDR3: TGTGCCACTCCAGCGGGGGACCAACCCTACGAGCAGTACTTC.

The rearrangement uses TRBV13 and TRBJ1-2, with D unclear. V was shortened by 3 bases and J by 6 bases, with 8 bases between the two germline ends. This CDR3 has 12 residues. The germline V gene has CDR1 PRHDT and CDR2 FYEKMQ (reference sequence). This CDR3 is CASSFVRNGYTF. For the CDR3, the DNA is TGTGCCAGCAGCTTTGTCAGAAATGGCTACACCTTC. Complete variable domain (other parts from reference TRBV13 and TRBJ1-2): AAGVIQSPRHLIKEKRETATLKCYPIPRHDTVYWYQQGPGQDPQFLISFYEKMQSDKGSIPDRFSAQQFSDYHSELNMSSLELGDSALYFCASSFVRNGYTFGSGTRLTVV.

The V call is TRBV7-9, the J call TRBJ1-5; 7 bases line up with TRBD1. The V segment lost 0 bases and the J segment 11 bases; nucleotides outside the gene matches: 7. Germline V gene lookup returns CDR1 SEHNR and CDR2 FQNEAQ (reference sequence). The CDR3 has 14 residues. The DNA for the CDR3 is TGTGCCAGCAGCTTAGCGGAGGGCAGGGGGGCCCAGCATTTT. Encoded protein: CASSLAEGRGAQHF.

The V gene is TRBV7-2, the J gene TRBJ1-6; tentative D call: TRBD1 (6 bases). This CDR3 is built from 14 residues. The germline CDR1 and CDR2 sequences are SGHTA and FQGNSA. Trimming stripped 3 bases from V and 9 bases from J, with 12 bases between. This CDR3 is CASSFSRGSSPLHF. CDR3 bases: TGTGCCAGCAGCTTTTCCAGGGGAAGTTCACCCCTCCACTTT.

V usage is TRBV25-1 and J usage is TRBJ1-2; 11 bases match TRBD1. The ends lost 4 bases at V and 7 bases at J; junction bases unmatched: 8. CDR1 MGHDK and CDR2 SYGVNS come from the germline V gene. CDR3 size: 15 residues. This CDR3 is CASSARTGGFLGYTF. In nucleotides, the CDR3 is TGTGCCAGCAGTGCAAGGACAGGGGGCTTCCTTGGCTACACCTTC.

The sample holds a few counts of this clone. The rearrangement uses TRBV4-1 and TRBJ1-2, with D maybe TRBD1 (5 bases). The CDR3 sequence is 19 residues long. The ends were cut back, 1 base at V and 7 bases at J, with 28 bases in the middle. Germline CDR1 reads MGHRA; CDR2 reads YSYEKL. The CDR3 nucleotides are TGCGCCAGCAGCCAAGTCCATGGCAGGGTTCATATTTCGATGGGTGGCTACACCTTC. It is translated as CASSQVHGRVHISMGGYTF.

The V call is TRBV27, the J call TRBJ2-1; 14 nucleotides match TRBD2. The J segment lost 1 base and the V segment lost 3 bases, leaving 5 bases of the junction unmatched. The CDR3 is 18 residues long. Germline CDR1 reads MNHEY; CDR2 reads SMNVEV (reference sequence). The DNA of the CDR3 is TGTGCCAGCAGTTTCGGGACTAGCGGGAGTAGGTCCTACAATGAGCAGTTCTTC. Its protein is CASSFGTSGSRSYNEQFF.

The chain uses TRBV9 and TRBJ2-7; weak D call: TRBD1 (6 bases). The CDR3 covers 14 residues. Germline values: CDR1 SGDLS, CDR2 YYNGEE. V shed 0 bases and J shed 4 bases, with 11 bases lying between them. The CDR3 is CASSVEGEPYEQYF. The CDR3 DNA sequence: TGTGCCAGCAGCGTAGAGGGGGAGCCGTACGAGCAGTACTTC.

This chain links TRBV11-2 with TRBJ1-3; possible D gene TRBD1, 5 bases. V was pared by 2 bases and J by 8 bases, with 13 bases between. Per germline, CDR1 SGHAT and CDR2 FQNNGV. This CDR3 has 14 residues. CDR3 sequence: CASSLTPGLYTIYF. The CDR3 region has the DNA TGTGCCAGCAGCTTAACTCCAGGGCTCTACACCATATATTTT.

The rearrangement uses TRBV29-1 and TRBJ1-2; D is undetermined. This CDR3 has 14 residues. The ends were cut back, 5 bases at V and 3 bases at J, with 16 bases in the middle. Per the germline V gene, CDR1 is SQVTM and CDR2 is ANQGSEA. The chain's CDR3 is CSVTTSGRDYGYTF. The CDR3 DNA follows: TGCAGCGTTACTACCTCCGGGAGGGACTATGGCTACACCTTC.